The clone carrying this T cell receptor (beta chain) was observed many times. The data belong to a study of regulatory T cells in long-lasting Graves disease. Construction of the TCR beta libraries employed iRepertoire HTBI primers in conjunction with Arm-PCR of CDR3 regions. MiXCR was run by TCRdb on the multiplex PCR reads, yielding one entry per CDR3 protein. The sample has approximately 230,000 distinct CDR3 sequences, approximately 20% seen once. Time point denoted: newly diagnosed GD, antithyroid drugs for less than 3 months. Scientists built the TCR library using RNA that was extracted from PBMCs. Sequenced here: peripheral blood mononuclear cells (PBMCs), sampled at new diagnosis, from a patient treated with antithyroid drugs. This receptor was obtained from a female donor with Graves disease.

The CDR3 DNA sequence: TGCAGCGCGGATAAGTCAACAGATACGCAGTATTTT. Protein product: CSADKSTDTQYF. The chain links TRBV20-1 to TRBJ2-3, with D hard to call. The CDR3 has 12 amino acids. The germline CDR1 and CDR2 sequences are DFQATT and SNEGSKA (reference sequence).